One sample yielded the 16 T cell receptor beta chains listed below, sequenced in a study of blood T cell repertoires in COVID-19. Here immunoSEQ multiplex PCR was the method, and the copy in TCRdb shows in-frame clones only, minus some. This sample has fewer than 300,000 clones, with approximately 90% found just once. Sequenced material: PBMCs or T cells enriched from blood (not recorded which). The receptor source for this set is a woman in her 40s with acute COVID-19.

The chain combines TRBV29-1 with TRBJ1-3; D perhaps matches TRBD1 (5 bases). This CDR3 is built from 14 residues. V was pared by 7 bases and J by 0 bases, with 13 bases between. Germline V CDR1 and CDR2: SQVTM, ANQGSEA. The CDR3 spells CSAVRGSSGNTIYF. CDR3 sequence (DNA): TGCAGCGCGGTTAGGGGCTCCTCTGGAAACACCATATATTTT.

V is TRBV6-1 and J is TRBJ1-2; maybe TRBD1 (5 bases). The CDR3 totals 14 residues. With 2 bases removed from V and 1 base from J, the gap between germline ends came to 8 bases. Germline-derived CDR1 and CDR2 are MNHNS and SASEGT. The CDR3 here is CASSERQRNYGYTF. As DNA, the CDR3 is TGTGCCAGCAGTGAAAGACAGCGTAACTATGGCTACACCTTC.

The chain carries TRBV11-2 and TRBJ1-2, with D maybe TRBD1 (6 bases). The CDR3 totals 19 residues. The ends were cut back, 0 bases at V and 6 bases at J, with 26 bases in the middle. Looked up from germline, CDR1 is SGHAT and CDR2 is FQNNGV. The CDR3: CASSLDSTAYGRGTHGYTF. In DNA, the CDR3 is TGTGCCAGCAGCTTAGATTCTACAGCGTATGGCAGGGGTACCCATGGCTACACCTTC.

The chain carries TRBV10-3 and TRBJ2-5; 7 positions match TRBD2. This CDR3 has 16 amino acids. J gave up 5 bases and V 2 bases, and 11 bases lay outside the gene matches. CDR1 and CDR2 (germline): ENHRY, SYGVKD. This CDR3 reads CAISETFGGSRETQYF. The CDR3 DNA sequence: TGTGCCATCAGTGAGACTTTCGGCGGGAGCAGGGAGACCCAGTACTTC.

The genes are TRBV24-1 and TRBJ2-1; D call uncertain. CDR1 and CDR2 from the germline V gene are KGHDR and SFDVKD. Trimming shortened V by 0 bases and J by 10 bases, and 15 bases separated the two germline ends. There are 15 residues in the CDR3. The CDR3 coding sequence is TGTGCCACCAGTGATTTGCGATTCTCACTGGAGGAGCAGTTCTTC. This codes for CATSDLRFSLEEQFF.

This chain connects TRBV3-1 (or the pseudogene TRBV3-2) to TRBJ1-2; the D gene is possibly TRBD1 (5 bases). Germline CDR1 and CDR2: LGHDT and YNNKEL (reference sequence). The CDR3 sequence is 19 residues long. V lost 4 bases, J lost 2 bases, and 26 bases lay in between. CDR3 region: CASSPFAGGGAFRNYGYTF. The CDR3, as DNA: TGTGCCAGCAGCCCGTTCGCGGGTGGAGGGGCTTTTCGGAACTATGGCTACACCTTC.

The CDR3 DNA reads TGTGCCAGCAGCTTAGCCGTAGGGGGCGTCAATCAGCCCCAGCATTTT. Translating gives CASSLAVGGVNQPQHF. This sequence joins TRBV7-2 and TRBJ1-5, with TRBD1 matching 7 bases. There are 16 residues in the CDR3. Germline V lookup: CDR1 SGHTA, CDR2 FQGNSA. J was trimmed by 3 bases and V by 0 bases; bases with no gene match: 5.

CDR3 amino acids: CASSYRDYSPLHF. Here the CDR3 DNA reads TGTGCCAGCAGCTACAGGGATTACTCACCCCTCCACTTT. The chain combines TRBV2 with TRBJ1-6; D possibly corresponds to TRBD1 (6 bases). Trimming stripped 6 bases from V and 10 bases from J, with 13 bases between. The CDR3 consists of 13 residues. Germline-derived CDR1 and CDR2 are SNHLY and FYNNEI.

This sequence joins TRBV5-1 and TRBJ1-2; D is undetermined. The CDR3 contains 13 residues. V dropped 0 bases and J dropped 2 bases, with 5 bases sitting between them. Germline V gene sequence: CDR1 SGHRS, CDR2 YFSETQ. CDR3 in amino acids: CASSLEENYGYTF. The CDR3 DNA is TGCGCCAGCAGCTTGGAGGAGAACTATGGCTACACCTTC.

CDR3 DNA: TGTGCCAGCAGTGAATCTATGTTAGAGACCCAGTACTTC. It specifies CASSESMLETQYF. The rearrangement joins TRBV25-1 to TRBJ2-5; D not resolved. Trimming shortened V by 1 base and J by 4 bases, and 7 bases separated the two germline ends. The CDR3 covers 13 residues. CDR1 is MGHDK and CDR2 is SYGVNS in the germline V gene.

This clone was picked up one time. The chain recombines TRBV11-2 with TRBJ1-4; 9 bases fit TRBD1. The ends lost 5 bases at V and 7 bases at J; junction bases unmatched: 11. Germline V gene data show CDR1 as SGHAT and CDR2 as FQNNGV. The CDR3 spans 16 residues. As DNA, the CDR3 is TGTGCCAGCAGCCAACCCCCGGACAGGGGTAGTGAAAAACTGTTTTTT. Its protein product is CASSQPPDRGSEKLFF.

The CDR3 DNA is TGTGCCAGCAACTTGAACACTGAAGCTTTCTTT. This codes for CASNLNTEAFF. The chain couples TRBV13 to TRBJ1-1, with unresolved D. V shed 7 bases and J shed 0 bases, with 3 bases lying between them. CDR1 is PRHDT, CDR2 FYEKMQ, per germline (reference sequence). The CDR3 is 11 amino acids.

This rearrangement joins TRBV2 to TRBJ2-5, with 16 bases lining up with TRBD2. The CDR3 length is 17 residues. Germline CDR1 and CDR2: SNHLY and FYNNEI. V dropped 8 bases and J dropped 1; count of bases not matched to a gene: 7. CDR3 DNA sequence: TGTGCCAGCGAGGGACTAGCGGGAGGGTTGGGCCAAGAGACCCAGTACTTC. Its protein product is CASEGLAGGLGQETQYF.

This clone appeared once. J is TRBJ1-5 and V is TRBV4-3, with unresolved D. CDR3 length: 15 residues. Trimming took off 0 bases at V and 2 bases at J, with 8 bases between the two ends. Germline V gene lookup returns CDR1 LGHNA and CDR2 YSLEER. The CDR3 here is CASSQEAFGNQPQHF. The CDR3 DNA is TGCGCCAGCAGCCAAGAGGCTTTTGGCAATCAGCCCCAGCATTTT.

The chain employs TRBV2 and TRBJ2-7; D uncertain. V shed 5 bases and J shed 3 bases, with 14 bases lying between them. Germline-derived CDR1 and CDR2 are SNHLY and FYNNEI. This CDR3 spans 14 amino acids. CDR3 DNA: TGTGCCAGCAGTTACACCCGATCAGACTACGAGCAGTACGTC. It codes for CASSYTRSDYEQYV.

The chain recombines TRBV5-1 with TRBJ2-6; no definite D call. From germline, CDR1 is SGHRS and CDR2 YFSETQ. The CDR3 has 15 residues. Trimming stripped 2 bases from V and 1 base from J, with 7 bases between. CDR3 bases: TGCGCCAGCAGCTTATCAGTGTCTGGGGCCAACGTCCTGACTTTC. Protein sequence: CASSLSVSGANVLTF. Together with reference TRBV5-1 and TRBJ2-6, the CDR3 gives the full variable domain: KAGVTQTPRYLIKTRGQQVTLSCSPISGHRSVSWYQQTPGQGLQFLFEYFSETQRNKGNFPGRFSGRQFSNSRSEMNVSTLELGDSALYLCASSLSVSGANVLTFGAGSRLTVL.